The entry that follows covers one T cell receptor (beta chain) sequence. As handled by the study authors: Amplification with reference gene primers provided the estimates of nucleated cell counts. Clones were read by immunoSEQ multiplex PCR, and TCRdb kept only the in-frame ones, dropping some. V and J calls plus clone size are reproduced from that table; the DNA served to infer D and trimming. The sample yields just over 150,000 clones, approximately 80% seen once. From germline, CDR1 is SGHTA and CDR2 FQGTGA. CDR3 size: 13 residues. Unmatched junction bases numbered 4, after V lost 4 bases and J lost 5 bases. The data are from a study of blood T cell repertoires in COVID-19. Across the whole study: Samples representing acute and convalescent COVID-19 were sourced from the United States, Italy and Spain. T cells, B-cell-depleted T cells, or PBMCs provided the cDNA or gDNA that served as material.

Sequenced: peripheral blood. The receptor was isolated from a woman aged 45-65 years with acute or convalescent COVID-19. The chain links TRBV7-3 to TRBJ2-7, with TRBD1 identical over 8 bases. The CDR3 spells CASSWTGTHEQYF. The CDR3 nucleotides read TGTGCCAGCAGCTGGACAGGGACCCACGAGCAGTACTTC.